The next 5 T cell receptor beta chains were all read from a single sample in a study of response to subunit inactivated influenza vaccine (dated by TCRdb to the late 2010s). Library construction relied on RT-PCR. Sequencing was carried out with an Illumina HiSeq 2500. The public reads were reanalyzed by TCRdb: fastp trimming at Q25, MiXCR alignment, in-frame beta chains only. For every CDR3 protein sequence, its rows merge into one entry that carries the most common genes and DNA. The sample table holds 650,000 to 850,000 distinct CDR3 sequences, of which over 11% were seen once. The ten most abundant clones make up 5.5% to 7% of the sample. The sample in question was PBMCs from blood, obtained 14 to 15 days before vaccination. These receptors were taken from a man aged 50 or older who received an inactivated influenza vaccine. Donor details come from another sample of the same person, matched by shared clones.

The chain couples TRBV4-1 to TRBJ2-1; the D is unclear. Per the germline V gene, CDR1 is MGHRA and CDR2 is YSYEKL. V gave up 4 bases and J gave up 9 bases, with 19 bases separating them. This CDR3 has 15 amino acids. This CDR3 is CASSLLGMQWTEQFF. For the CDR3, the DNA is TGCGCCAGCAGCCTCCTGGGTATGCAGTGGACTGAGCAGTTCTTC.

V and J are TRBV20-1 and TRBJ2-1; 8 bases align to TRBD2. V was pared by 6 bases and J by 4 bases, with 11 bases of the junction left unmatched. CDR3 size: 15 residues. CDR1 DFQATT and CDR2 SNEGSKA come from the germline V gene (reference sequence). CDR3 DNA: TGCAGTGCCCACGAAACTAGCGGAATTTACAATGAGCAGTTCTTC. Translation: CSAHETSGIYNEQFF.

This clonotype has at least ten counts. This chain joins TRBV11-2 and TRBJ2-3; 9 bases are a match to TRBD2. V gave up 5 bases and J gave up 8 bases; unmatched junction bases: 5. This CDR3 spans 13 amino acids. Germline V lookup: CDR1 SGHAT, CDR2 FQNNGV. The CDR3 here is CASSTSSGATQYF. In nucleotides, the CDR3 is TGTGCCAGCAGCACCTCTAGCGGGGCTACGCAGTATTTT.

The chain joins TRBV20-1 to TRBJ1-1; 10 bases agree with TRBD1. Germline assignment: CDR1 DFQATT and CDR2 SNEGSKA (reference sequence). The CDR3 sequence is 14 residues long. Trimming took 5 bases from V and 5 from J; bases not matched to a gene: 8. The CDR3 nucleotides are TGCAGTGCTGGTGACAGGGGGCCGGGAACTGAAGCTTTCTTT. Translated, it gives CSAGDRGPGTEAFF.

This clonotype was seen repeatedly, ten times or more. This chain connects TRBV12-3 or TRBV12-4 to TRBJ2-3, with unresolved D. Deletions cut 6 bases from V and 1 base from J, with 11 bases between. This CDR3 comprises 14 residues. The CDR3 here is CASSPRTGTDTQYF. The CDR3 nucleotides read TGTGCCAGCAGCCCGCGGACGGGCACAGATACGCAGTATTTT.